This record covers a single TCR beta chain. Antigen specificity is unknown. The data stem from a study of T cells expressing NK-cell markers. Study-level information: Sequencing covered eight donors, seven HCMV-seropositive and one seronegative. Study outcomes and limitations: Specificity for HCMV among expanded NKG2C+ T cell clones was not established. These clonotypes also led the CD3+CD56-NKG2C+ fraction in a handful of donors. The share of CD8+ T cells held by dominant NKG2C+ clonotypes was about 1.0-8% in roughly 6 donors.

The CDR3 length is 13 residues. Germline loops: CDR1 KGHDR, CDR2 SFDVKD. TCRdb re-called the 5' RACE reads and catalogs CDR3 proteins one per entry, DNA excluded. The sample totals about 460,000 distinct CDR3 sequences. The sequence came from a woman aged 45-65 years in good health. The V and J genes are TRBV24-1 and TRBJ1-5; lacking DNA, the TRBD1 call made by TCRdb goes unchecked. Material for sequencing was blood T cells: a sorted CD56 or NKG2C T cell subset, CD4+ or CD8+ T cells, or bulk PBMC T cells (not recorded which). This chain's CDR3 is CATSDRGRQPQHF.